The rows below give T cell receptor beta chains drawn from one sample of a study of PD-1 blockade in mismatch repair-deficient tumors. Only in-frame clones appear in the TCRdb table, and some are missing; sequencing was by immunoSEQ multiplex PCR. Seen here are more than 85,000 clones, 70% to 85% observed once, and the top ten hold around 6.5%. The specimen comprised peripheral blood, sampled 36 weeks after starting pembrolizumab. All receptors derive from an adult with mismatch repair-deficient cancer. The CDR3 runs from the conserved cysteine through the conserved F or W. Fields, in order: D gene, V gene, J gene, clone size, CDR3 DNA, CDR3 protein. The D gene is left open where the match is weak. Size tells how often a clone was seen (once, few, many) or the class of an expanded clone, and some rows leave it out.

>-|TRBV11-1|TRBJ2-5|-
TGTGCCAGCAGCTTAGATTGGCAGTCGGAGACCCAGTACTTC
CASSLDWQSETQYF
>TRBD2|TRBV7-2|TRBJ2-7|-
TGTGCCAGCAGACAAGCGGGAGCCCTCTCCTACGAGCAGTACTTC
CASRQAGALSYEQYF
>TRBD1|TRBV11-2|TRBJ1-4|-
TGTGCCAGCAGCTTAGGCGGGTCCGTTGTGACAGGGGAAAAACTGTTTTTT
CASSLGGSVVTGEKLFF
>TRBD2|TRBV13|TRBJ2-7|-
TGTGCCAGCAGCCCCCGACTAGCGGGAGGGCTAGCCTACGAGCAGTACTTC
CASSPRLAGGLAYEQYF
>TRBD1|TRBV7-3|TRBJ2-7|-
TGTGCCAGCAGCTTAGAGGGGACAGACTACGAGCAGTACTTC
CASSLEGTDYEQYF
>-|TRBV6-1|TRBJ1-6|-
TGTGCCAGCAGTGGGGACCGAGATAATTCACCCCTCCACTTT
CASSGDRDNSPLHF
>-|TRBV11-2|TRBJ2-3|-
TGTGCCAGCAGCTTGGGACTGGGAGGAACAGATACGCAGTATTTT
CASSLGLGGTDTQYF
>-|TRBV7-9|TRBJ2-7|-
TGTGCCAGCAGCTGGACAGACAACGAGCAGTACTTC
CASSWTDNEQYF
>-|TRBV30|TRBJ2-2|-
TGTGCCTGGAGGTCGCTGGGGGTTAGGACCGGGGAGCTGTTTTTT
CAWRSLGVRTGELFF
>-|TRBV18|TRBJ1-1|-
TGTGCCAGCTCACGTGGGGGCCTAAACACTGAAGCTTTCTTT
CASSRGGLNTEAFF
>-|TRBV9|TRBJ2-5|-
TGTGCCAGCAGCGTAGCTCCCTACCCCCTTGAGACCCAGTACTTC
CASSVAPYPLETQYF
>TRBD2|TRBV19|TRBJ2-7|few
TGTGCCAGTAGCATCGGGACTAGCGGAAACTACGAGCAGTACTTC
CASSIGTSGNYEQYF
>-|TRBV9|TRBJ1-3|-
TGTGCCAGCAGCGTCGGGACCGCCATGAACACCATATATTTT
CASSVGTAMNTIYF
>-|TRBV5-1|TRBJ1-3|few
TGCGCCAGCAGCTTTCAGGGCGACTCTGGAAACACCATATATTTT
CASSFQGDSGNTIYF
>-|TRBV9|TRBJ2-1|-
TGTGCCAGCAACGAGCAGGGAAGGGCCTACAATGAGCAGTTCTTC
CASNEQGRAYNEQFF
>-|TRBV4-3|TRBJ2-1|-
TGCGCCAGCAGCCAAGGACAGGACGAGAATGAGCAGTTCTTC
CASSQGQDENEQFF
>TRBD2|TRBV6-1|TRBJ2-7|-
TGTGCCAGCAGTGAAGCGGCCCTAGCGGGACACGAGCAGTACTTC
CASSEAALAGHEQYF
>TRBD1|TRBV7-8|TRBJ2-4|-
TGTGCCAGCAGCTTAAAAGGGACAGGGGGCCTGGCCAAAAACATTCAGTACTTC
CASSLKGTGGLAKNIQYF
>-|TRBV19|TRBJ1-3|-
TGTGCCAGTAGTATTATGGGGTTCCCTGGAAACACCATATATTTT
CASSIMGFPGNTIYF
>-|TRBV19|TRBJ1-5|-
TGTGCCAGTAGCTCGGAGGCGGGGCGTTATGAGCCCCAGCATTTT
CASSSEAGRYEPQHF
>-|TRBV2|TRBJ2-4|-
TGTGCCGCTTCCAGGGATTTGGGCAAAAACATTCAGTACTTC
CAASRDLGKNIQYF
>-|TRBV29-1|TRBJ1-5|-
TGCAGCGTTGATCTCGGTAGCAATCAGCCCCAGCATTTT
CSVDLGSNQPQHF
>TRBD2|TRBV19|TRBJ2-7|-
TGTGCCAGTAGTATAGGACTAGCGGTATTCTCCTACGAGCAGTACTTC
CASSIGLAVFSYEQYF
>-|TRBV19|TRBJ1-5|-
TGTGCCAGTAGTACCAGAACGGCGGGGAACCAGCCCCAGCATTTT
CASSTRTAGNQPQHF
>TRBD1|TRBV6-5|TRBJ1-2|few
TGTGCCAGCAGTTATGTCCGGACAGGGGGCGGCTATGGCTACACCTTC
CASSYVRTGGGYGYTF
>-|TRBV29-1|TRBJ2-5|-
TGCAGCGTTAAGCGAAGTGAAGAGACCCAGTACTTC
CSVKRSEETQYF
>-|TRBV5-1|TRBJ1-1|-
TGCGCCAGCAGCCTTCAGGACTCCACTGAAGCTTTCTTT
CASSLQDSTEAFF
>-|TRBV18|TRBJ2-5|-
TGTGCCAGCTCACCAACAGGGTTGGAAGAGACCCAGTACTTC
CASSPTGLEETQYF
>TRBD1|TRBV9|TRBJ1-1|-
TGTGCCAGCAGCTCGAGCGGACAGGGCGGAGGGACTGAAGCTTTCTTT
CASSSSGQGGGTEAFF
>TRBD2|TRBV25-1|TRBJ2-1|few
TGTGCCAGCACTGCGGGAGGCAACTACAATGAGCAGTTCTTC
CASTAGGNYNEQFF
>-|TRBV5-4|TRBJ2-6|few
TGTGCCAGCAGCTTACCTGGGGCCAACGTCCTGACTTTC
CASSLPGANVLTF
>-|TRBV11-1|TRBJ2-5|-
TGTGCCAGCAGCTTAGAGTATCACCAAGAGACCCAGTACTTC
CASSLEYHQETQYF
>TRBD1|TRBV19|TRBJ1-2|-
TGTGCCAGTAGTCTAGGTGGAGAGACAGGGGCCTATGGCTACACCTTC
CASSLGGETGAYGYTF
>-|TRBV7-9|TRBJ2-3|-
TGTGCCAGCAGCTTAGGGGCACCCCTCGGGACAGATACGCAGTATTTT
CASSLGAPLGTDTQYF
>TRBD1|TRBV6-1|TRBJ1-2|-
TGTGCCAGCAGTGGGCGGCGGGACAGGGGGGATGGCTACACCTTC
CASSGRRDRGDGYTF
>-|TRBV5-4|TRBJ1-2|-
TGTGCCAGCAGCTCCAGCCCGTTTAGTGGCTACACCTTC
CASSSSPFSGYTF
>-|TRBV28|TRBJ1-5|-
TGTGCCAGCAATAGGGGGGGCGGCCAGCCCCAGCATTTT
CASNRGGGQPQHF
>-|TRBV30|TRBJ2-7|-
TGTGCCTGGAGTGTAACTGCGGATTCCTACGAGCAGTACTTC
CAWSVTADSYEQYF
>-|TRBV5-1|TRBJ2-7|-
TGCGCCAGCAGCCAGGGGATATCCACCGAGCAGTACTTC
CASSQGISTEQYF
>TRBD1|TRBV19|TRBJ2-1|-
TGTGCCAGTAGCGACATCGTCAGGGGGTCCCACAATGAGCAGTTCTTC
CASSDIVRGSHNEQFF
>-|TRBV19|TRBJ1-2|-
TGTGCCAGTAGTATGGGGGTTGGCTACACCTTC
CASSMGVGYTF
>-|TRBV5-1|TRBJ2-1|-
TGCGCCAGCAGCTTGAATGGGTTGCACGTCGGAAATGAGCAGTTCTTC
CASSLNGLHVGNEQFF
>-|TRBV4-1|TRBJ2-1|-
TGCGCCAGCAGCCTTGTTAGCGATTCCTACAATGAGCAGTTCTTC
CASSLVSDSYNEQFF
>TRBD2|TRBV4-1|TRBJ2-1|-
TGCGCCAGCAGCCAGGGACTAGCGAAAAGCTCCTACAATGAGCAGTTCTTC
CASSQGLAKSSYNEQFF
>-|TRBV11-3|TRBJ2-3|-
TGTGCCAGCAGCTTAGGAGCCAGCGGGAGCACAGATACGCAGTATTTT
CASSLGASGSTDTQYF
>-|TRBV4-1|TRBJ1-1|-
TGCGCCAGCACCCCAACAGGATTTGGGACTGAAGCTTTCTTT
CASTPTGFGTEAFF
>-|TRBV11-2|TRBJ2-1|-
TGTGCCAGCAGCCCACCTTCTCGGGAGCAGTTCTTC
CASSPPSREQFF
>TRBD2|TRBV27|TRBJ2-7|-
TGTGCCAGCAGGACTAGCGGGAGGTGGTACGAGCAGTACTTC
CASRTSGRWYEQYF
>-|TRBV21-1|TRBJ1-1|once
TGTGCCAGCATCCTGAAGGGATTCAACACTGAAGCTTTCTTT
CASILKGFNTEAFF
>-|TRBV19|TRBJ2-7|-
TGTGCCAGTAGTGTACCAGGCTACGAGCAGTACTTC
CASSVPGYEQYF
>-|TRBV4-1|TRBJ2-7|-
TGCGCCAGCAGCCAAGATCGGAGAGCGGGCGAGTACTTC
CASSQDRRAGEYF
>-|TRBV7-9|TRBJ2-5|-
TGTGCCAGCAGCTCCCTGATAGGGGGAGAGACCCAGTACTTC
CASSSLIGGETQYF
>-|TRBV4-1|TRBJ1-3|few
TGCGCCAGCAGCCAAGGAGAATGGGTTGGTAGAAACACCATATATTTT
CASSQGEWVGRNTIYF
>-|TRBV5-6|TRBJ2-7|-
TGTGCCAGCAGCTTGTGGGGGGCTTACGAGCAGTACTTC
CASSLWGAYEQYF
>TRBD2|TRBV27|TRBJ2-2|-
TGTGCCAGCAGTTTCCGATACTCACTAGCGGGGAACACCGGGGAGCTGTTTTTT
CASSFRYSLAGNTGELFF